The 19 T cell receptor beta chains given below trace back to one sample, sequenced in a study of T-cell reconstitution after alpha-beta-depleted transplantation in children. Preparing the TCRbeta library involved the use of unique molecular identifiers. TCRdb re-called the PCR reads with MiXCR, one entry per CDR3 protein. This sample has 700,000 or so distinct CDR3 sequences; around 12% occur once, and the top ten carry 0.79%. Sample: PBMCs, taken before TCRalphabeta/CD19-depleted stem cell transplant. The receptors come from a girl aged 2 to 9 with congenital amegakaryocytic thrombocytopenia, due to receive a stem cell transplant.

About this clonotype itself: Just one base apart from a much larger clone, this may be a read error. The CDR3 protein is CSAPREGNQPQHF. CDR3 nucleotide sequence: TGCAGTGCGCCAAGGGAAGGCAATCAGCCCCAGCATTTT. The V call is TRBV20-1, the J call TRBJ1-5; D is unresolved. Germline V gives CDR1 DFQATT, CDR2 SNEGSKA (reference sequence). CDR3 size: 13 residues. Trimming took 6 bases from V and 2 from J, leaving 11 bases between them.

The chain employs TRBV20-1 and TRBJ2-3, with TRBD1 matching 11 bases. The CDR3 length is 14 residues. Germline V gene data show CDR1 as DFQATT and CDR2 as SNEGSKA (reference sequence). Unmatched junction bases numbered 3, after V lost 3 bases and J lost 4 bases. CDR3 nucleotide sequence: TGCAGTGCTAGGAGGACAGGGGGCCCAGATACGCAGTATTTT. Translated: CSARRTGGPDTQYF.

The V and J genes are TRBV7-2 and TRBJ2-3; D is uncertain. V lost 8 bases and J lost 2, with 11 bases in between. CDR1 and CDR2 (germline): SGHTA, FQGNSA. The length of the CDR3 is 13 residues. The CDR3, as DNA: TGTGCCAGCGGGCGTCGATTCACAGATACGCAGTATTTT. Translated, it gives CASGRRFTDTQYF.

This clonotype was observed at least ten times. The V and J genes are TRBV5-1 and TRBJ1-2; no clear D. V lost 5 bases to trimming and J lost 4 bases, with 18 bases between them. The CDR3 has 15 residues. Per germline, CDR1 SGHRS and CDR2 YFSETQ. DNA of the CDR3: TGCGCCAGCAGTCCCGGTGACTCCTACCTCTATGGCTACACCTTC. Translating it yields CASSPGDSYLYGYTF.

The chain is built from TRBV5-1 and TRBJ2-7; the match to TRBD2 covers 8 bases. V lost 0 bases to trimming and J lost 2 bases; unmatched junction nucleotides: 10. This CDR3 has 17 residues. Per germline, CDR1 SGHRS and CDR2 YFSETQ. The CDR3 sequence: CASSLGSGRAHTYEQYF. CDR3 coding DNA: TGCGCCAGCAGCTTGGGCAGCGGGAGAGCCCATACCTACGAGCAGTACTTC. Using reference TRBV5-1 and TRBJ2-7 for the parts outside the CDR3, the full variable domain is KAGVTQTPRYLIKTRGQQVTLSCSPISGHRSVSWYQQTPGQGLQFLFEYFSETQRNKGNFPGRFSGRQFSNSRSEMNVSTLELGDSALYLCASSLGSGRAHTYEQYFGPGTRLTVT.

This chain uses TRBV20-1 with TRBJ2-7; TRBD1 or TRBD2 may be the D gene (6 bases each). Trimming cost V 1 base and J 3 bases, with 13 bases left between them. Germline V lookup: CDR1 DFQATT, CDR2 SNEGSKA (reference sequence). The CDR3 contains 14 residues. The CDR3 DNA follows: TGCAGTGCTAGAGCCGGGGGCATGGTCTACGAGCAGTACTTC. Translating it yields CSARAGGMVYEQYF.

This clonotype was picked up many times. The V gene is TRBV20-1, the J gene TRBJ1-6; maybe TRBD1 (5 bases). In germline, CDR1 is DFQATT, CDR2 SNEGSKA (reference sequence). This CDR3 spans 14 amino acids. Trimming pared 4 bases from V and 7 bases from J, leaving 14 bases between. In nucleotides, the CDR3 is TGCAGTGCTACCCCGGGACGGCCAAATTCACCCCTCCACTTT. Protein: CSATPGRPNSPLHF.

The gene calls are TRBV29-1 and TRBJ1-5; D gene unclear. CDR1 SQVTM and CDR2 ANQGSEA come from the germline V gene. This CDR3 comprises 11 residues. Trimming took off 7 bases at V and 6 bases at J, with 10 bases between the two ends. This CDR3 reads CSGPSCQPQHF. The CDR3 region has the DNA TGCAGCGGCCCCTCATGTCAGCCCCAGCATTTT.

This clonotype was counted ten times or more. The J gene is TRBJ2-3, the V gene TRBV4-2; TRBD1 might be the D (5 bases). The CDR3 covers 15 residues. With 1 base removed from V and 8 bases from J, the gap between germline ends came to 16 bases. Per the germline V gene, CDR1 is LGHNA and CDR2 is YNFKEQ. In DNA, the CDR3 is TGTGCCAGCAGCCAAGTAGGGGCGCGATTCAGTACGCAGTATTTT. Amino acid sequence: CASSQVGARFSTQYF.

V usage is TRBV7-8 and J usage is TRBJ1-1; D is unclear. Germline V lookup: CDR1 SGHVS, CDR2 FQNEAQ. This CDR3 has 11 amino acids. The CDR3 spells CASGQEVEAFF. CDR3 coding DNA: TGTGCTAGCGGGCAGGAGGTCGAAGCTTTCTTT. The full variable domain, its missing parts supplied by reference TRBV7-8 and TRBJ1-1, is GAGVSQSPRYKVAKRGQDVALRCDPISGHVSLFWYQQALGQGPEFLTYFQNEAQLDKSGLPSDRFFAERPEGSVSTLKIQRTQQEDSAVYLCASGQEVEAFFGQGTRLTVV.

This chain connects TRBV4-2 to TRBJ2-7; 12 bases match TRBD2. V lost 4 bases, J lost 4 bases, and 14 bases stayed unmatched. The CDR3 runs 18 residues. Germline CDR1 and CDR2: LGHNA and YNFKEQ. CDR3 region: CASSPGLAGETHIYEQYF. In nucleotides, the CDR3 is TGTGCCAGCAGCCCGGGACTAGCGGGTGAGACCCACATATACGAGCAGTACTTC.

This clonotype was observed at least ten times. This chain joins TRBV29-1 and TRBJ2-7; 8 nucleotides align to TRBD2. Germline V lookup: CDR1 SQVTM, CDR2 ANQGSEA. This CDR3 spans 14 amino acids. The V segment lost 4 bases and the J segment 5 bases; nucleotides outside the gene matches: 10. The CDR3 DNA reads as TGCAGCGTTGCAGTAGCGGGAAGGGAGGACGAGCAGTACTTC. As protein: CSVAVAGREDEQYF.

This clonotype was detected many times. The V and J genes are TRBV20-1 and TRBJ1-4; 9 bases are a match to TRBD1. The CDR3 is 17 residues long. With 3 bases clipped from V and 10 bases from J, the junction kept 18 bases outside the gene matches. Germline CDR1 is DFQATT and CDR2 is SNEGSKA (reference sequence). The CDR3 DNA reads as TGCAGTGCTAGTCCATTGACGGAACAGGGGGCTTTTGGAAAACTGTTTTTT. This codes for CSASPLTEQGAFGKLFF.

This clonotype has only a few counts. This CDR3 is CASSSLTGDTDTQYF. Here the CDR3 DNA reads TGTGCCAGCAGTAGCCTCACGGGAGACACAGATACGCAGTATTTT. The chain recombines TRBV27 with TRBJ2-3; D is possibly TRBD2 (6 bases). The germline V and J ends were trimmed by 5 bases and 2 bases, with 14 bases remaining between them. The CDR3 runs to 15 residues. CDR1 is MNHEY, CDR2 SMNVEV, per germline (reference sequence).

This clonotype was seen ten or more times. The chain employs TRBV5-1 and TRBJ1-1; D is ambiguous. V lost 1 base and J 0 bases, leaving 19 bases between the germline ends. The CDR3 loop spans 18 amino acids. Germline CDR1 reads SGHRS; CDR2 reads YFSETQ. The DNA of the CDR3 is TGCGCCAGCAGCTTGTCAGGATATCCGGAATCCATGAACACTGAAGCTTTCTTT. This encodes CASSLSGYPESMNTEAFF.

This clonotype was seen repeatedly, ten times or more. The chain employs TRBV20-1 and TRBJ2-1; D may be TRBD2 (5 bases). Trimming cost V 4 bases and J 8 bases, with 18 bases left between them. The CDR3 extends over 14 amino acids. The germline V gene has CDR1 DFQATT and CDR2 SNEGSKA (reference sequence). The CDR3 region is CSAIFVGSDHEQFF. In DNA, the CDR3 is TGCAGTGCTATTTTTGTAGGGAGTGACCATGAGCAGTTCTTC.

V usage is TRBV4-1 and J usage is TRBJ2-1, with a possible D match to TRBD2 (6 bases). Germline CDR1 and CDR2: MGHRA and YSYEKL. Trimming pared 7 bases from V and 5 bases from J, leaving 15 bases between. The CDR3 runs to 14 residues. The CDR3 DNA reads as TGCGCCAGCATTGGGGGGAGCGCCAACAATGAGCAGTTCTTC. Translated, it gives CASIGGSANNEQFF.

This clonotype was observed at least ten times. V and J are TRBV20-1 and TRBJ2-1; D perhaps matches TRBD2 (5 bases). Trimming left V 6 bases short and J 0 bases short, with 9 bases between. The length of the CDR3 is 13 residues. CDR1 DFQATT and CDR2 SNEGSKA come from the germline V gene (reference sequence). The DNA for the CDR3 is TGCAGTGCCCTGGGGAGCTCCTACAATGAGCAGTTCTTC. Its protein product is CSALGSSYNEQFF.

Ten or more counts support this clonotype. V and J are TRBV9 and TRBJ2-1; tentative D call: TRBD2 (5 bases). Germline V CDR1 and CDR2: SGDLS, YYNGEE. Trimming stripped 4 bases from V and 5 bases from J, with 10 bases between. This CDR3 is built from 13 residues. CDR3: CASSRERDNEQFF. CDR3 nucleotide sequence: TGTGCCAGCAGCAGGGAGAGGGACAATGAGCAGTTCTTC.